This entry concerns a single T cell receptor (beta chain). Profiled with immunoSEQ multiplex PCR; TCRdb holds only in-frame clones, not every one. The data show hundreds of thousands of clones, more than 85% seen once. These data originate in a study of brain T cells in children with intractable seizures. As to time point: blood from clinic visit 5 months post-surgery; TSC patient then seizure free. With 4 bases removed from V and 9 bases from J, the gap between germline ends came to 16 bases. There are 15 residues in the CDR3. CDR1 and CDR2 from the germline V gene are SNHLY and FYNNEI. Sequencing was performed on peripheral blood, taken more than 4 months after surgery. This chain uses TRBV2 with TRBJ1-6, with D hard to call. The sequence came from a boy younger than two with tuberous sclerosis and intractable seizures. The CDR3 bases are TGTGCCAGCAGTGGTGGAGGTCTTAATGGTTCACCCCTCCACTTT. Residues: CASSGGGLNGSPLHF.